The 12 T cell receptor beta chains presented below share a single source sample, sequenced in a study of cytomegalovirus exposure and HLA in healthy donors. The PCR employed 60 Vbeta primers together with 13 Jbeta primers. TCRdb's table, derived via immunoSEQ multiplex PCR, lists solely in-frame clones and lacks some. This table holds some 110,000 clones, more than 65% found once. Input material: PBMCs. These receptors were obtained from a woman aged 55-69 years in good health and CMV-seropositive.

The gene calls are TRBV6-5 and TRBJ2-5; 9 bases agree with TRBD1. In germline, CDR1 is MNHEY, CDR2 SVGAGI. The V gene end was trimmed by 3 bases and the J gene end by 4 bases; junction bases not matched to a gene: 9. The CDR3 length is 16 residues. For the CDR3, the DNA is TGTGCCAGCAGTTATCAAGGGACAGGGATCGGAGAGACCCAGTACTTC. Protein sequence: CASSYQGTGIGETQYF.

This clone was detected only a few times. The rearrangement links TRBV6-5 to TRBJ2-5; TRBD2 agrees at 8 bases. The V and J ends lost 0 bases and 2 bases, in that order; junction bases with no gene match: 2. Germline CDR1 MNHEY, CDR2 SVGAGI. CDR3 length: 15 amino acids. The DNA of the CDR3 is TGTGCCAGCAGTTACTCGGCTAGCGGGCAAGAGACCCAGTACTTC. Translation: CASSYSASGQETQYF.

The V gene is TRBV27, the J gene TRBJ2-6; 8 bases are shared with TRBD1. The V gene end was trimmed by 3 bases and the J gene end by 0 bases; junction bases not matched to a gene: 4. This CDR3 is 17 amino acids long. Germline-derived CDR1 and CDR2 are MNHEY and SMNVEV (reference sequence). The CDR3 is CASSFQGALSGANVLTF. Written as DNA, the CDR3 is TGTGCCAGCAGTTTTCAGGGGGCGCTCTCTGGGGCCAACGTCCTGACTTTC.

The chain links TRBV11-3 to TRBJ2-1; TRBD1 matches 9 bases. CDR1 is SGHNT, CDR2 YENEEA, per germline. The trim removed 9 bases at V and 7 bases at J, leaving 4 bases unmatched. This CDR3 is 12 amino acids long. CDR3 loop: CASGQGRNEQFF. CDR3 DNA: TGTGCCAGTGGACAGGGGAGGAATGAGCAGTTCTTC. The full variable domain, completed using reference TRBV11-3 and TRBJ2-1, is EAGVVQSPRYKIIEKKQPVAFWCNPISGHNTLYWYLQNLGQGPELLIRYENEEAVDDSQLPKDRFSAERLKGVDSTLKIQPAELGDSAVYLCASGQGRNEQFFGPGTRLTVL.

V usage is TRBV10-2 and J usage is TRBJ2-1, with 12 bases identical to TRBD2. J gave up 8 bases and V 8 bases, and 10 bases lay outside the gene matches. The CDR3 covers 15 residues. CDR1 is WSHSY, CDR2 SAAADI, per germline. CDR3: CASSLAGGRLDEQFF. CDR3 DNA sequence: TGCGCCAGCTCCCTAGCGGGGGGGCGGCTGGATGAGCAGTTCTTC.

The CDR3 bases are TGTGCCAGCAGCCCGGACGGGAGCTCCTACGAGCAGTACTTC. It specifies CASSPDGSSYEQYF. The genes are TRBV7-2 and TRBJ2-7, with D maybe TRBD2 (6 bases). Germline CDR1 SGHTA, CDR2 FQGNSA. The CDR3 extends over 14 amino acids. Trimming cost V 5 bases and J 0 bases, with 11 bases left between them. Drawing the rest from reference TRBV7-2 and TRBJ2-7, the complete variable domain is GAGVSQSPSNKVTEKGKDVELRCDPISGHTALYWYRQSLGQGLEFLIYFQGNSAPDKSGLPSDRFSAERTGGSVSTLTIQRTQQEDSAVYLCASSPDGSSYEQYFGPGTRLTVT.

V usage is TRBV6-6 and J usage is TRBJ1-4, with D perhaps TRBD1 (5 bases). V lost 1 base to trimming and J lost 8 bases, with 17 bases between them. Per germline, CDR1 MNHNY and CDR2 SVGAGI (reference sequence). The CDR3 is made up of 16 amino acids. CDR3 DNA sequence: TGTGCCAGCAGTTACTTCCGGGCAGGGCAAGACGAAAAACTGTTTTTT. Translation: CASSYFRAGQDEKLFF.

This clone was observed a single time. CDR3 sequence: CASSSHAITEAFF. The CDR3 DNA follows: TGTGCCAGCAGTTCCCACGCTATCACTGAAGCTTTCTTT. The chain carries TRBV27 and TRBJ1-1; no firm D call. The germline V gene has CDR1 MNHEY and CDR2 SMNVEV (reference sequence). This CDR3 contains 13 residues. V was shortened by 4 bases and J by 4 bases, with 10 bases between the two germline ends.

The CDR3 DNA sequence: TGTGCCAGTGTGCAAACTAGCGGGAACGGCCAAGGTCAGTTCTTC. This encodes CASVQTSGNGQGQFF. The chain uses TRBV19 and TRBJ2-1; 10 nucleotides agree with TRBD2. Germline-derived CDR1 and CDR2 are LNHDA and SQIVND (reference sequence). Losses at the gene ends were 8 bases for V and 13 bases for J; bases not matched to a gene: 17. This CDR3 comprises 15 residues.

The sample holds a few counts of this clone. This chain connects TRBV5-1 to TRBJ1-4; 8 bases align to TRBD1. Germline values: CDR1 SGHRS, CDR2 YFSETQ. The CDR3 covers 14 residues. Losses at the gene ends were 3 bases for V and 10 bases for J; bases not matched to a gene: 8. The CDR3 is CASSSGQGLRKLFF. In nucleotides, the CDR3 is TGCGCCAGCAGCTCCGGACAGGGCTTGAGAAAACTGTTTTTT.

The chain is built from TRBV5-1 and TRBJ1-6, with D perhaps TRBD1 (6 bases). Germline CDR1 reads SGHRS; CDR2 reads YFSETQ. The germline V and J ends were trimmed by 2 bases and 6 bases, with 12 bases remaining between them. The CDR3 length is 15 residues. The CDR3, as DNA: TGCGCCAGCAGCTTTGGACAGACTTCTAATTCACCCCTCCACTTT. It translates to CASSFGQTSNSPLHF.

This clone was seen a handful of times. The chain links TRBV19 to TRBJ2-2; 9 bases line up with TRBD2. V shed 5 bases, J shed 6 bases, and the junction held 7 bases outside the gene matches. Germline V gene data show CDR1 as LNHDA and CDR2 as SQIVND (reference sequence). The CDR3 has 15 residues. The CDR3 here is CASSGSGSVAGELFF. The CDR3 nucleotides read TGTGCCAGTAGTGGTAGCGGGAGTGTGGCCGGGGAGCTGTTTTTT.